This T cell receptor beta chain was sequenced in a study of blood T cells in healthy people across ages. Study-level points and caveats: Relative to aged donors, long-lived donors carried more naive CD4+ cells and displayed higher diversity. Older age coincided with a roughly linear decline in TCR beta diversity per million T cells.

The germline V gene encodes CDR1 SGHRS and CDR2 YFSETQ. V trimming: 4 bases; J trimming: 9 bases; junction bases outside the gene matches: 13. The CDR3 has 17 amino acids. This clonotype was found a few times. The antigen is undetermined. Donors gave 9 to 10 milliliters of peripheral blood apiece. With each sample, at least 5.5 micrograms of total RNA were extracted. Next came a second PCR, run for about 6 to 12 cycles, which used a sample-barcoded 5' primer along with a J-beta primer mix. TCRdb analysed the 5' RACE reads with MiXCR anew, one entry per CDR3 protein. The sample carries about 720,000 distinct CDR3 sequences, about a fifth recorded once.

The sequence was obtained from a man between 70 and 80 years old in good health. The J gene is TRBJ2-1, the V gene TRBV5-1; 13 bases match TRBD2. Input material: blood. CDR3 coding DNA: TGCGCCAGCAGCCCCTGGGGACTAGCGGGACTACAATCTGAGCAGTTCTTC. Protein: CASSPWGLAGLQSEQFF.